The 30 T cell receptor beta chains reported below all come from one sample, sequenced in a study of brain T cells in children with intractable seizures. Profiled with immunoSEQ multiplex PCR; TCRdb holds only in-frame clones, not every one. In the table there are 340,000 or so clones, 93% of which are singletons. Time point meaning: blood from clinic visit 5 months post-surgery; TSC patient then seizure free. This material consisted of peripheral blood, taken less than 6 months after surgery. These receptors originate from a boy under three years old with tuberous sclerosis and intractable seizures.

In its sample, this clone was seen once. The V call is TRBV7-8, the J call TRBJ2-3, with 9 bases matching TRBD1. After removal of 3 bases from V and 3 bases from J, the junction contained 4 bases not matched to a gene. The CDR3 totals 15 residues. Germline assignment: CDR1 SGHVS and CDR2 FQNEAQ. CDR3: CASSFTGGWTDTQYF. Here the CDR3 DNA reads TGTGCCAGCAGCTTCACAGGGGGCTGGACAGATACGCAGTATTTT.

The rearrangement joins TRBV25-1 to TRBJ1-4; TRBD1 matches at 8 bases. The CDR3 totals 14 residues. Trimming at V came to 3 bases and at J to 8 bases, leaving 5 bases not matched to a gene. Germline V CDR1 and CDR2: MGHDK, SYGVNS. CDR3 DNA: TGTGCCAGCAGTGATGACAGGGGATACGAAAAACTGTTTTTT. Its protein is CASSDDRGYEKLFF.

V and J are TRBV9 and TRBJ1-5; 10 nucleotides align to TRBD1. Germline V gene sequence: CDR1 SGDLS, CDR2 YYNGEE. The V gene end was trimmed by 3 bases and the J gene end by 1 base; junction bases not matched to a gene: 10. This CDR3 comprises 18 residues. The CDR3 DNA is TGTGCCAGCAGCGCTAAAGGGACAGGGGTTTCGAGCAATCAGCCCCAGCATTTT. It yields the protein CASSAKGTGVSSNQPQHF.

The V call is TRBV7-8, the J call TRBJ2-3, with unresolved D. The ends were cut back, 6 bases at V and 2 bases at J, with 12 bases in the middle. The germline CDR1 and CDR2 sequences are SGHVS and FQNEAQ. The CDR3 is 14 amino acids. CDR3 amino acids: CASRYKLFTDTQYF. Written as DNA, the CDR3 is TGTGCCAGCAGGTATAAACTATTCACAGATACGCAGTATTTT.

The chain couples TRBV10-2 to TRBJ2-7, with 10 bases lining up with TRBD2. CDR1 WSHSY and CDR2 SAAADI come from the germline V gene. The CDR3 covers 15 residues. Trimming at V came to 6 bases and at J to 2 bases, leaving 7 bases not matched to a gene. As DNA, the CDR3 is TGCGCCAGCAGACCACTAGCGGGATTTACCTACGAGCAGTACTTC. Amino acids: CASRPLAGFTYEQYF.

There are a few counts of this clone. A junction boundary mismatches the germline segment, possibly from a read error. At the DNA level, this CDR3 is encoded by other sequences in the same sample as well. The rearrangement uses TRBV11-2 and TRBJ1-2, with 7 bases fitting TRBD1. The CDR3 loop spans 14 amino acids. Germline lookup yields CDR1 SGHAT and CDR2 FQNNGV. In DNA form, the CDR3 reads TGTGCCAGCAGTTTAGACAGGGTAGACTATGGCTACACCTTC. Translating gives CASSLDRVDYGYTF.

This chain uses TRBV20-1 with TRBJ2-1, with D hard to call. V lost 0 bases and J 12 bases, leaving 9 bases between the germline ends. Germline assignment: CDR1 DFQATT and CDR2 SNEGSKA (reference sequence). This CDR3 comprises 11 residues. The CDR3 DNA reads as TGCAGTGCTAGAGATCACGTGGGGCAGTTCTTC. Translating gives CSARDHVGQFF.

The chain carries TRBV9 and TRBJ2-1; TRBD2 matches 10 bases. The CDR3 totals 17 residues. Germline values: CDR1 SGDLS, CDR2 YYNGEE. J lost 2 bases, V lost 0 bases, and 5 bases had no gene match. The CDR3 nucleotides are TGTGCCAGCAGCGTAGCTGGGCTAGCGGGAGCCTACAATGAGCAGTTCTTC. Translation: CASSVAGLAGAYNEQFF.

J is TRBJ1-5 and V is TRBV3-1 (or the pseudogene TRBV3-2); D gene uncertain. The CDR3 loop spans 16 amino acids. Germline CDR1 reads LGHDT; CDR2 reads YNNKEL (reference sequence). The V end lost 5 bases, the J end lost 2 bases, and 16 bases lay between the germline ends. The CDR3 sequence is CASSALRPGGNQPQHF. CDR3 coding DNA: TGTGCCAGCAGCGCGCTCAGGCCCGGGGGCAATCAGCCCCAGCATTTT.

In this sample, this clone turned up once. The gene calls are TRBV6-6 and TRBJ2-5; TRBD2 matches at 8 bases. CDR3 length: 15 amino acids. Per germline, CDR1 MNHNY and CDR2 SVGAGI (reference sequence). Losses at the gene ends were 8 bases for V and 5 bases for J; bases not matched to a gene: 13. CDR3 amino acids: CASVGGLAGGETQYF. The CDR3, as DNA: TGTGCCAGCGTGGGCGGGCTAGCGGGCGGGGAGACCCAGTACTTC.

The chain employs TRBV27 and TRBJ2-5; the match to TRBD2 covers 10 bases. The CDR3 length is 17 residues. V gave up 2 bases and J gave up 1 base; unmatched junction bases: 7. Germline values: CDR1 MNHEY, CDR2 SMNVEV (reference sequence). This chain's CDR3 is CASSLGSGGPLQETQYF. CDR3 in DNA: TGTGCCAGCAGTTTAGGTAGCGGGGGGCCCCTCCAAGAGACCCAGTACTTC.

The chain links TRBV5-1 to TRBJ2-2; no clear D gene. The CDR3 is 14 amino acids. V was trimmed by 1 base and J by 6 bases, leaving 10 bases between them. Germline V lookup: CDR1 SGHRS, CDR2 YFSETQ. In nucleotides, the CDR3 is TGCGCCAGCAGCTTGTATTATGGTCCCGGGGAGCTGTTTTTT. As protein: CASSLYYGPGELFF. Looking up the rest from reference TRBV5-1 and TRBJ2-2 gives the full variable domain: KAGVTQTPRYLIKTRGQQVTLSCSPISGHRSVSWYQQTPGQGLQFLFEYFSETQRNKGNFPGRFSGRQFSNSRSEMNVSTLELGDSALYLCASSLYYGPGELFFGEGSRLTVL.

As DNA, the CDR3 is TGTGCCAGCAGCCAAGAATGGGGATTGGCTGGAAACACCATATATTTT. It encodes CASSQEWGLAGNTIYF. The V call is TRBV14, the J call TRBJ1-3; D not certain. The CDR3 consists of 16 residues. V dropped 0 bases and J dropped 2 bases, with 11 bases sitting between them. Germline V CDR1 and CDR2: SGHDN, FVKESK. Supplemented by reference TRBV14 and TRBJ1-3, the full variable domain reads EAGVTQFPSHSVIEKGQTVTLRCDPISGHDNLYWYRRVMGKEIKFLLHFVKESKQDESGMPNNRFLAERTGGTYSTLKVQPAELEDSGVYFCASSQEWGLAGNTIYFGEGSWLTVV.

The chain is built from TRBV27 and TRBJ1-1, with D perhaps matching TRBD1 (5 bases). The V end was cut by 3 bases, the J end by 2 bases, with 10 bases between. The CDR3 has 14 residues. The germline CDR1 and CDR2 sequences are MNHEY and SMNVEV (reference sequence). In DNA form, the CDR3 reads TGTGCCAGCAGTTTCGGGGACCCAAACACTGAAGCTTTCTTT. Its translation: CASSFGDPNTEAFF.

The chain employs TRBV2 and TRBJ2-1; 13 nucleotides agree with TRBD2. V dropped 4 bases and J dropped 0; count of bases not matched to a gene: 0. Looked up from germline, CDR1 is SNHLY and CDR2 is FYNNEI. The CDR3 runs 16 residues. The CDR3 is CASSGTSGSSYNEQFF. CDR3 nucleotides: TGTGCCAGCAGTGGGACTAGCGGGAGCTCCTACAATGAGCAGTTCTTC. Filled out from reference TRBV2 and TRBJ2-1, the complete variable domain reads EPEVTQTPSHQVTQMGQEVILRCVPISNHLYFYWYRQILGQKVEFLVSFYNNEISEKSEIFDDQFSVERPDGSNFTLKIRSTKLEDSAMYFCASSGTSGSSYNEQFFGPGTRLTVL.

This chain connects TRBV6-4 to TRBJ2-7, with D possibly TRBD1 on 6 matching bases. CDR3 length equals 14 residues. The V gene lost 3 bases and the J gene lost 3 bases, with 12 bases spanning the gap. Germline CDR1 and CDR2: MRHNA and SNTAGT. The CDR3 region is CASSEAPGDYEQYF. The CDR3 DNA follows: TGTGCCAGCAGTGAGGCCCCAGGGGACTACGAGCAGTACTTC.

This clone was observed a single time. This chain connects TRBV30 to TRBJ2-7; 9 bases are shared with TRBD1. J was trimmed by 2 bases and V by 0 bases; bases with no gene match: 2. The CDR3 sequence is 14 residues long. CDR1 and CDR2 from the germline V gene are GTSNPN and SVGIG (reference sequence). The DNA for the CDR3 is TGTGCCTGGAGTGTACGGGACAGGGCCTACGAGCAGTACTTC. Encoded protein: CAWSVRDRAYEQYF.

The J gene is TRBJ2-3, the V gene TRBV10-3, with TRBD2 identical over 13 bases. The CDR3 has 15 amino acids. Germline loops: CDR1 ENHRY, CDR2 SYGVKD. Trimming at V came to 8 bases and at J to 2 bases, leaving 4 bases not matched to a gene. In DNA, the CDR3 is TGTGCCATCGGGGGGACTAGCGGGGACACAGATACGCAGTATTTT. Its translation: CAIGGTSGDTDTQYF.

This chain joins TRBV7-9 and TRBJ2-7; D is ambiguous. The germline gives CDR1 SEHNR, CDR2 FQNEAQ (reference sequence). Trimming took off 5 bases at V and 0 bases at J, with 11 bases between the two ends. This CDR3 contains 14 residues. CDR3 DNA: TGTGCCAGCAGCCCCTCGGGTTACTCCTACGAGCAGTACTTC. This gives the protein CASSPSGYSYEQYF.

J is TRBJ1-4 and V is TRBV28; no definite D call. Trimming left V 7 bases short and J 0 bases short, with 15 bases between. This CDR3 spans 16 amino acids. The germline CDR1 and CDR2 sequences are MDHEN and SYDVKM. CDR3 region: CASIGGRVATNEKLFF. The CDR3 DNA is TGTGCCAGCATTGGTGGCCGGGTTGCAACTAATGAAAAACTGTTTTTT.

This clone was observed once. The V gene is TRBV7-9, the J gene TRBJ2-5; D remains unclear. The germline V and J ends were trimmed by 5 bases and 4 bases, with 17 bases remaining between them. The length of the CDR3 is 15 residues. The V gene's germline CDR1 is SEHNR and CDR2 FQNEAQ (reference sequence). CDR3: CASSLLDELTETQYF. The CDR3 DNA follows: TGTGCCAGCAGCCTCCTGGATGAGTTGACAGAGACCCAGTACTTC.

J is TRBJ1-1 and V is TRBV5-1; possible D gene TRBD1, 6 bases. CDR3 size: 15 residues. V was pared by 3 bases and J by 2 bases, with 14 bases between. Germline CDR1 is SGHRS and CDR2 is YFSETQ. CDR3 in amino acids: CASSWAQGPNTEAFF. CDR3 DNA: TGCGCCAGCAGCTGGGCGCAGGGGCCAAACACTGAAGCTTTCTTT.

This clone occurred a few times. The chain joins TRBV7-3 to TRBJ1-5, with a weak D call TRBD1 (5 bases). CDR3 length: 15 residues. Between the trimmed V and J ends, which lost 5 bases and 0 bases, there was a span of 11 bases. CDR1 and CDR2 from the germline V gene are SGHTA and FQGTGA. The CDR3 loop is CASSPGPYSNQPQHF. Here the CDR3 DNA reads TGTGCCAGCAGCCCGGGACCTTATAGCAATCAGCCCCAGCATTTT.

For the CDR3, the DNA is TGTGCCAGCAGTGAATTCGGGACAGGGGTTAGGGAAAAACTGTTTTTT. Translating it yields CASSEFGTGVREKLFF. V and J are TRBV25-1 and TRBJ1-4, with 10 positions matching TRBD1. This CDR3 has 16 residues. V lost 1 base and J lost 8; bases outside the gene matches: 7. Germline CDR1 and CDR2: MGHDK and SYGVNS.

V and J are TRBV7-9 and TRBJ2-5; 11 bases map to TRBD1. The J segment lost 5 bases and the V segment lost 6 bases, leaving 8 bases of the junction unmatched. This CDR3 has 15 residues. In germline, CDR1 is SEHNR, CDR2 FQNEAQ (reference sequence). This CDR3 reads CASRTGTGGKETQYF. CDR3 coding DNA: TGTGCCAGCAGAACCGGGACAGGGGGAAAGGAGACCCAGTACTTC. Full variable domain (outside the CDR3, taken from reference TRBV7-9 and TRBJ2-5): DTGVSQNPRHKITKRGQNVTFRCDPISEHNRLYWYRQTLGQGPEFLTYFQNEAQLEKSRLLSDRFSAERPKGSFSTLEIQRTEQGDSAMYLCASRTGTGGKETQYFGPGTRLLVL.

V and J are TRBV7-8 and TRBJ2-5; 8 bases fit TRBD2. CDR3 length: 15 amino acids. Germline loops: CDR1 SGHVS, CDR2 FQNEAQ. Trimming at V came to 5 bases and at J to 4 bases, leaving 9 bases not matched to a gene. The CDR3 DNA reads TGTGCCAGCAGCCGCCAAAGACTAGCGTCAGAGACCCAGTACTTC. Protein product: CASSRQRLASETQYF.

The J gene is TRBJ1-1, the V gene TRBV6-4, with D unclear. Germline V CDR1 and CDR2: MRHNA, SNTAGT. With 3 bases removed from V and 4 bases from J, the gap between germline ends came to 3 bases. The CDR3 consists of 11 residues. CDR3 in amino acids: CASSEGTEAFF. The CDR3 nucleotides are TGTGCCAGCAGTGAGGGCACTGAAGCTTTCTTT.

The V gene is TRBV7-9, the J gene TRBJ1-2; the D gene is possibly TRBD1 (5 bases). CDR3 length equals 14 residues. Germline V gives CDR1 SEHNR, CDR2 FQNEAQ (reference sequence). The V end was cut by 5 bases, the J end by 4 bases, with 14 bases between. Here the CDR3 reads CASSDAGTVYGYTF. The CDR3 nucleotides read TGTGCCAGCAGCGATGCGGGGACGGTCTATGGCTACACCTTC.

The CDR3 DNA follows: TGTGCCAGCAAATCGGATTACCGGGACAGTAAATACAATGAGCAGTTCTTC. Residues: CASKSDYRDSKYNEQFF. J is TRBJ2-1 and V is TRBV27; 7 nucleotides line up with TRBD1. This CDR3 spans 17 amino acids. V was pared by 7 bases and J by 4 bases, with 16 bases of the junction left unmatched. Germline CDR1 and CDR2: MNHEY and SMNVEV (reference sequence).

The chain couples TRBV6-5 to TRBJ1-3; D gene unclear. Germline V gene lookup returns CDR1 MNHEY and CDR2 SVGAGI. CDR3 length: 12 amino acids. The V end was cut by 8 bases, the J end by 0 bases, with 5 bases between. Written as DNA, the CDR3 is TGTGCCAGCGTGGCCTCTGGAAACACCATATATTTT. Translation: CASVASGNTIYF.